This TCR beta chain emerged from a study of human T cells and chemical hapten exposure. General study results and limits: Unchanged with DPC sensitization were TCRs above 1 in 1000 frequency.

Note on this clonotype: Its antigen is undetermined.

The time point was: healthy volunteer bleed at 2 weeks. Sequencing started from total RNA isolated from unfractionated whole blood. Germline V CDR1 and CDR2: LGHNA, YNFKEQ. V shed 0 bases and J 7 bases; nucleotides not matched to a gene: 1. The CDR3 consists of 15 residues. Individual cDNA molecules (in the library) carried attached unique molecular identifiers. Original processing methods: Across samples, TCR counts had a median of approximately 100,000 and ranged from roughly 20,000 to 690,600. One entry per CDR3 protein results from TCRdb running MiXCR on the RACE reads. TCRdb assigned the V and J calls; the authors' analysis was not used. The sample lists 85,000 to 95,000 distinct CDR3 sequences, roughly 8.5% seen once, with 2.9% in the top ten.

V gene TRBV4-2 combines with J gene TRBJ2-1, with 12 nucleotides matching TRBD2. Sequenced: whole blood. The source of this sequence is a female donor in good health. Some clones in this sample may be carry-over from other donors' samples. The CDR3 region is CASSQDGTSGNEQFF. CDR3 sequence (DNA): TGTGCCAGCAGCCAAGATGGGACTAGCGGGAATGAGCAGTTCTTC.